This TCR beta chain is drawn from a study of CD8 T cells in ankylosing spondylitis (dated by TCRdb to about 2017). A note on the overall study: T cell receptor beta repertoires were profiled in healthy donors and ankylosing spondylitis patients so that disease-linked TCR variants could be found. Peripheral blood samples were taken, and synovial fluid was additionally collected from ankylosing spondylitis patients. The full study cohort comprised 20 to 30 ankylosing spondylitis patients and over a hundred healthy donors. The research as a whole found: Some motif variants were previously reported in synovial fluid and blood of reactive arthritis patients, suggesting common disease-initiation mechanisms. The disease-linked clones were reported to be significantly enriched in matched synovial fluid samples from ankylosing spondylitis patients. A TCR beta motif made up of fewer than 10 highly homologous amino acid variants appeared to be characteristic of blood from ankylosing spondylitis patients. A CD8+ phenotype was shown by the disease-linked clones, which were found at relatively low frequencies in peripheral blood.

Reading the germline V gene (reference sequence) gives CDR1 SSHAT and CDR2 FNYEAQ. Measured from the cysteine to the phenylalanine, the CDR3 is 14 residues long. Just the 42-base CDR3 DNA is kept, in frame starting at base 1. Trimming costs V 5 bases and J 7 bases, and their ends lie 14 bases apart. This clonotype was seen at least ten times. Its antigen is not yet known. Per-nucleotide qualities are absent, and no much larger clonotype sits a single base away. These reads were obtained on an Illumina HiSeq 2500. Quantitative 5'-RACE with molecular barcodes was the method used to prepare the TCR beta libraries. Per the original workflow: A new computational method based on a probabilistic model of VDJ rearrangement was used to identify disease-linked TCR variants. The public sequencing data were trimmed at Q25 with fastp and processed into clonotypes with MiXCR by TCRdb, which kept only in-frame beta chains. CDR3 protein duplicates are merged, each entry listing the most common genes and DNA. The V and J calls reflect TCRdb's pipeline rather than the authors' work. The sample data list approximately 300,000 distinct CDR3 sequences, and less than 9.5% of these were observed just once. Roughly 15% of the sample goes to the ten largest clones.

The sequence was collected from a male donor with ankylosing spondylitis. The chain is assembled from TRBV7-7 and TRBJ2-2; the D region may be TRBD1 or TRBD2, each matching 5 bases equally. Material for sequencing was blood, either unsorted or a sorted T cell fraction (not recorded which). The CDR3 loop reads CASSRGVQNGELFF. The DNA sequence follows: TGTGCCAGCAGCCGAGGGGTTCAGAACGGGGAGCTGTTTTTT.